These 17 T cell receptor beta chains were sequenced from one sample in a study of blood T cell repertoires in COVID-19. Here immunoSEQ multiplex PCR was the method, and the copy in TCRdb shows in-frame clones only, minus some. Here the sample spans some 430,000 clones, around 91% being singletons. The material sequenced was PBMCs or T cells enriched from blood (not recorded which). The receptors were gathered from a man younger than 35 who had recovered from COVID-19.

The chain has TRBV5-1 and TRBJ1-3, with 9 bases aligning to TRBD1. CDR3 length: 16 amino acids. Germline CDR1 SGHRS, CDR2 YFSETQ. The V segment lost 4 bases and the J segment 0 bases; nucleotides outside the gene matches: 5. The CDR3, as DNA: TGCGCCAGCAGCGACCCGGGACAGGGCTCTGGAAACACCATATATTTT. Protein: CASSDPGQGSGNTIYF. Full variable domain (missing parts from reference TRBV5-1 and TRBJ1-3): KAGVTQTPRYLIKTRGQQVTLSCSPISGHRSVSWYQQTPGQGLQFLFEYFSETQRNKGNFPGRFSGRQFSNSRSEMNVSTLELGDSALYLCASSDPGQGSGNTIYFGEGSWLTVV.

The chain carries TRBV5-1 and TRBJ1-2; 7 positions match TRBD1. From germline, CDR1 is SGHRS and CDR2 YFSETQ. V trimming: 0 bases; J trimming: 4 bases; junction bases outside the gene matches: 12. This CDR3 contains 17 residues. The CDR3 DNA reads TGCGCCAGCAGCTTGGCTATTGGCTACCGGGACAGCTATGGCTACACCTTC. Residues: CASSLAIGYRDSYGYTF.

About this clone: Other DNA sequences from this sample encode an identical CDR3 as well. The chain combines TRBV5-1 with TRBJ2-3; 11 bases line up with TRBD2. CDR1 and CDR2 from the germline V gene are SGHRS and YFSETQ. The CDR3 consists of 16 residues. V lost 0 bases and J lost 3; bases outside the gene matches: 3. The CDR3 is CASSLAGTSGTDTQYF. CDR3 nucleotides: TGCGCCAGCAGCTTGGCAGGGACTAGCGGAACAGATACGCAGTATTTT. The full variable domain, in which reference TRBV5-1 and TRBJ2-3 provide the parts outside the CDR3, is KAGVTQTPRYLIKTRGQQVTLSCSPISGHRSVSWYQQTPGQGLQFLFEYFSETQRNKGNFPGRFSGRQFSNSRSEMNVSTLELGDSALYLCASSLAGTSGTDTQYFGPGTRLTVL.

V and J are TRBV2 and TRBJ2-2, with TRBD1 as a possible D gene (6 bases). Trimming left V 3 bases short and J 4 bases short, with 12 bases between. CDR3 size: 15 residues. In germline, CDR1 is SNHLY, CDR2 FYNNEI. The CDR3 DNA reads TGTGCCAGCAGTGAGCAGGGGCGCATCACCGGGGAGCTGTTTTTT. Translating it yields CASSEQGRITGELFF.

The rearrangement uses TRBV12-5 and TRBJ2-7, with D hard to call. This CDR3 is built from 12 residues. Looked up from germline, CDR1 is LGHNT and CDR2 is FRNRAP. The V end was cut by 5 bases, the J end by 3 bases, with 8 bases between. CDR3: CASGPGNYEQYF. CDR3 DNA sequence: TGTGCTAGTGGTCCAGGCAACTACGAGCAGTACTTC.

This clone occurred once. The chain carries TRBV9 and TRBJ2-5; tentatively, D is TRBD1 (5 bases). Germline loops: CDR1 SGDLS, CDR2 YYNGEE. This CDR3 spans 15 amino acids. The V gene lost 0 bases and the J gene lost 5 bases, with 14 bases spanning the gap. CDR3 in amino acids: CASSVGGKVWETQYF. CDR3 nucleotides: TGTGCCAGCAGCGTAGGGGGCAAGGTTTGGGAGACCCAGTACTTC.

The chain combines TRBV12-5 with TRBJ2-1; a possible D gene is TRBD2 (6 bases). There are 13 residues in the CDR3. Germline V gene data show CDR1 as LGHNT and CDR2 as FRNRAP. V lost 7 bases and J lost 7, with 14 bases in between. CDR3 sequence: CASAGTPQNEQFF. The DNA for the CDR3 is TGTGCTAGTGCCGGGACTCCCCAAAATGAGCAGTTCTTC.

The CDR3 region is CASSLGLAGGLDEQFF. The CDR3 region has the DNA TGCGCCAGCAGCTTAGGACTAGCGGGAGGGTTGGATGAGCAGTTCTTC. The chain couples TRBV5-1 to TRBJ2-1, with 15 bases aligning to TRBD2. The CDR3 totals 16 residues. The trim removed 2 bases at V and 8 bases at J, leaving 5 bases unmatched. The germline V gene has CDR1 SGHRS and CDR2 YFSETQ.

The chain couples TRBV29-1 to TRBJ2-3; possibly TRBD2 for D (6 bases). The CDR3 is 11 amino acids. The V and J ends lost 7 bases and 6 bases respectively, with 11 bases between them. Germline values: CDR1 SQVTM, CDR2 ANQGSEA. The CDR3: CSGWGGDTQYF. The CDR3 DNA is TGCAGCGGGTGGGGAGGCGATACGCAGTATTTT.

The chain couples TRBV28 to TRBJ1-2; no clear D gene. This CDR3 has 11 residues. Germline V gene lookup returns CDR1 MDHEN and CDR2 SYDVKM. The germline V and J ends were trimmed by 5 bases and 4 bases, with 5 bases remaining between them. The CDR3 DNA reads TGTGCCAGCAGTAACTCCTATGGCTACACCTTC. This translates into CASSNSYGYTF.

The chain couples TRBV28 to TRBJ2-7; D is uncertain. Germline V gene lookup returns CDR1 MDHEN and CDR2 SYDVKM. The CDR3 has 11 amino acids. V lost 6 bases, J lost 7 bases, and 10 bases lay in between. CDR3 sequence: CASSPLREQYF. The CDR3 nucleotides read TGTGCCAGCAGCCCTCTCCGGGAGCAGTACTTC.

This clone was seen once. This CDR3 reads CASSFVGNPYEQYF. In nucleotides, the CDR3 is TGTGCCAGCAGTTTTGTCGGGAACCCCTACGAGCAGTACTTC. The chain carries TRBV28 and TRBJ2-7; tentative D call: TRBD2 (5 bases). Trimming removed 3 bases from V and 2 bases from J, with 11 bases in between. This CDR3 has 14 residues. Germline V gene sequence: CDR1 MDHEN, CDR2 SYDVKM.

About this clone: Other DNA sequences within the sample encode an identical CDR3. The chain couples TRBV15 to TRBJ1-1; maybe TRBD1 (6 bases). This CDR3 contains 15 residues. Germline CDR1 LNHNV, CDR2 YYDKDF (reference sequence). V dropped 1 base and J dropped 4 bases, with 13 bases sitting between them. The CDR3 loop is CATSRGRGRGTEAFF. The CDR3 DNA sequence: TGTGCCACCAGCAGAGGCAGGGGAAGAGGCACTGAAGCTTTCTTT.

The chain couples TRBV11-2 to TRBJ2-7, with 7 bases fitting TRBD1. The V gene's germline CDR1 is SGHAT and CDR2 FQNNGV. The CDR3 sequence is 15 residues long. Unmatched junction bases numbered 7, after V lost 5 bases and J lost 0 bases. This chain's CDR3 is CASSTGTASSYEQYF. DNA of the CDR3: TGTGCCAGCAGCACCGGGACAGCCAGCTCCTACGAGCAGTACTTC.

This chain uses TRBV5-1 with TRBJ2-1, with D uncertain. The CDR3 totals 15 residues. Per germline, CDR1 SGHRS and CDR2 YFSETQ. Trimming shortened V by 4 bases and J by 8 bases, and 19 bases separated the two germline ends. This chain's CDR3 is CASSQPGLGWYEQFF. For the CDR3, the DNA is TGCGCCAGCAGCCAACCGGGTCTCGGGTGGTATGAGCAGTTCTTC.

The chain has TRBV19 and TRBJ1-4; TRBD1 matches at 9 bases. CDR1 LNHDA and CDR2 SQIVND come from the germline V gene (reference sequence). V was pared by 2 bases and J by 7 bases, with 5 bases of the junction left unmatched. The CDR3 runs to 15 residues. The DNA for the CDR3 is TGTGCCAGTAGTATATTGACAGGGGGTTTTGAAAAACTGTTTTTT. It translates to CASSILTGGFEKLFF. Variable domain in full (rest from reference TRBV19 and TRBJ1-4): DGGITQSPKYLFRKEGQNVTLSCEQNLNHDAMYWYRQDPGQGLRLIYYSQIVNDFQKGDIAEGYSVSREKKESFPLTVTSAQKNPTAFYLCASSILTGGFEKLFFGSGTQLSVL.

The CDR3 region is CASSASGEQETQYF. CDR3 nucleotide sequence: TGTGCCAGCTCGGCTAGCGGGGAACAAGAGACCCAGTACTTC. This rearrangement joins TRBV3-1 (or the pseudogene TRBV3-2) to TRBJ2-5; 9 bases map to TRBD2. The CDR3 has 14 amino acids. V lost 8 bases to trimming and J lost 2 bases; unmatched junction nucleotides: 6. Germline CDR1 and CDR2: LGHDT and YNNKEL (reference sequence).